Presented here are 21 T cell receptor beta chains from one specimen sequenced in a study of T cell responses to AZD1222 COVID-19 vaccine. Here immunoSEQ multiplex PCR was the method, and the copy in TCRdb shows in-frame clones only, minus some. The sample has roughly 120,000 clones, 70% to 90% seen once. The specimen comprised peripheral blood, sampled on day 0 of AZD1222 vaccination. The receptors originated from an adult in good health.

This clone turned up a few times. V and J are TRBV11-3 and TRBJ2-5, with 8 positions matching TRBD2. The CDR3 consists of 15 residues. J lost 5 bases, V lost 1 base, and 6 bases had no gene match. Germline CDR1 SGHNT, CDR2 YENEEA. CDR3 loop: CASSLAGGPTETQYF. DNA of the CDR3: TGTGCCAGCAGCTTAGCGGGAGGGCCAACGGAGACCCAGTACTTC.

This clone was seen only a few times. The chain links TRBV24-1 to TRBJ2-7; 9 bases fit TRBD1. The trim removed 9 bases at V and 2 bases at J, leaving 10 bases unmatched. Germline values: CDR1 KGHDR, CDR2 SFDVKD. The CDR3 has 15 amino acids. The CDR3 DNA reads as TGTGCCACCTCTTTTTCGGGGACAGGGACCTACGAGCAGTACTTC. It translates to CATSFSGTGTYEQYF.

The chain joins TRBV3-1 (or the pseudogene TRBV3-2) to TRBJ1-2; D is undetermined. CDR1 is LGHDT, CDR2 YNNKEL, per germline (reference sequence). The CDR3 runs 13 residues. Trimming stripped 0 bases from V and 8 bases from J, with 10 bases between. Here the CDR3 reads CASSQDSPGGYTF. The CDR3 DNA is TGTGCCAGCAGCCAAGATAGCCCGGGGGGCTACACCTTC.

The genes are TRBV12-5 and TRBJ2-7, with D tentatively TRBD1 (8 bases). Trimming removed 7 bases at V and 1 base at J, with 11 bases between. The CDR3 consists of 13 residues. Germline-derived CDR1 and CDR2 are LGHNT and FRNRAP. The CDR3 nucleotides read TGTGCTAGTGAGCGGGACAGGTCCTACGAGCAGTACTTC. Protein: CASERDRSYEQYF.

CDR3 residues: CASSLFGTGDDTGELFF. In nucleotides, the CDR3 is TGTGCCAGCAGTTTATTCGGGACAGGGGATGACACCGGGGAGCTGTTTTTT. V is TRBV27 and J is TRBJ2-2; 10 bases align to TRBD1. J gave up 3 bases and V 1 base, and 5 bases lay outside the gene matches. The CDR3 totals 17 residues. CDR1 MNHEY and CDR2 SMNVEV come from the germline V gene (reference sequence).

The rearrangement joins TRBV18 to TRBJ1-2; D not resolved. The CDR3 has 13 amino acids. Trimming took off 6 bases at V and 2 bases at J, with 10 bases between the two ends. The germline gives CDR1 KGHSH, CDR2 LQKENI. The CDR3 nucleotides are TGTGCCAGCTCGCCAAGCGCCAACTATGGCTACACCTTC. Residues: CASSPSANYGYTF.

The chain combines TRBV2 with TRBJ1-2; 7 bases map to TRBD1. This CDR3 spans 13 amino acids. The germline gives CDR1 SNHLY, CDR2 FYNNEI. V lost 4 bases and J lost 3; bases outside the gene matches: 2. The CDR3 sequence: CASSGQGDYGYTF. CDR3 bases: TGTGCCAGCAGTGGACAGGGTGACTATGGCTACACCTTC.

A single count supports this clone. V usage is TRBV19 and J usage is TRBJ1-5, with D tentatively TRBD1 (6 bases). Deletions cut 7 bases from V and 1 base from J, with 14 bases between. Germline V gene data show CDR1 as LNHDA and CDR2 as SQIVND (reference sequence). CDR3 length: 15 residues. CDR3 protein: CASILGAGSNQPQHF. In DNA form, the CDR3 reads TGTGCCAGTATTTTGGGGGCTGGGAGCAATCAGCCCCAGCATTTT. The complete variable domain, with remaining parts taken from reference TRBV19 and TRBJ1-5, reads DGGITQSPKYLFRKEGQNVTLSCEQNLNHDAMYWYRQDPGQGLRLIYYSQIVNDFQKGDIAEGYSVSREKKESFPLTVTSAQKNPTAFYLCASILGAGSNQPQHFGDGTRLSIL.

The rearrangement links TRBV2 to TRBJ2-7; D is ambiguous. In germline, CDR1 is SNHLY, CDR2 FYNNEI. Trimming shortened V by 2 bases and J by 3 bases, and 11 bases separated the two germline ends. The CDR3 length is 14 residues. The CDR3 loop reads CASSESGVGYEQYF. DNA of the CDR3: TGTGCCAGCAGTGAATCTGGGGTAGGCTACGAGCAGTACTTC.

This chain links TRBV19 with TRBJ2-1, with D possibly matching TRBD2 (6 bases). The CDR3 has 16 amino acids. From germline, CDR1 is LNHDA and CDR2 SQIVND (reference sequence). Trimming took 6 bases from V and 5 from J, leaving 20 bases between them. CDR3 region: CASSWLSAGFNNEQFF. CDR3 in DNA: TGTGCCAGTAGCTGGTTGAGTGCGGGGTTCAACAATGAGCAGTTCTTC.

This sequence joins TRBV7-9 and TRBJ2-7; no definite D call. Germline CDR1 reads SEHNR; CDR2 reads FQNEAQ (reference sequence). The CDR3 has 15 amino acids. V lost 4 bases and J lost 2, with 15 bases in between. This CDR3 is CASSSSQGLTYEQYF. CDR3 DNA sequence: TGTGCCAGCAGCTCATCACAAGGTCTTACCTACGAGCAGTACTTC. The full variable domain, rest sourced from reference TRBV7-9 and TRBJ2-7, is DTGVSQNPRHKITKRGQNVTFRCDPISEHNRLYWYRQTLGQGPEFLTYFQNEAQLEKSRLLSDRFSAERPKGSFSTLEIQRTEQGDSAMYLCASSSSQGLTYEQYFGPGTRLTVT.

V and J are TRBV7-2 and TRBJ2-3; D ambiguous. Trimming cost V 7 bases and J 5 bases, with 16 bases left between them. Germline CDR1 SGHTA, CDR2 FQGNSA. The CDR3 loop spans 14 amino acids. The CDR3 spells CASTRSQPGDTQYF. In DNA, the CDR3 is TGTGCCAGCACCCGATCACAACCCGGAGATACGCAGTATTTT.

The genes are TRBV29-1 and TRBJ1-3; D remains ambiguous. The CDR3 covers 11 residues. CDR1 SQVTM and CDR2 ANQGSEA come from the germline V gene. V shed 1 base and J shed 3 bases, with 1 base lying between them. The DNA of the CDR3 is TGCAGCGTTGAAGTTGGAAACACCATATATTTT. Its translation is CSVEVGNTIYF.

V usage is TRBV18 and J usage is TRBJ2-5; possible D gene TRBD1, 5 bases. Per germline, CDR1 KGHSH and CDR2 LQKENI. The CDR3 is 15 amino acids. Trimming stripped 3 bases from V and 2 bases from J, with 13 bases between. The CDR3 region is CASSPRTKTQETQYF. Here the CDR3 DNA reads TGTGCCAGCTCACCTAGGACAAAAACACAAGAGACCCAGTACTTC.

The genes are TRBV5-6 and TRBJ2-3; TRBD2 matches 10 bases. CDR3 length: 16 amino acids. The germline V gene encodes CDR1 SGHDT and CDR2 YYEEEE. V lost 0 bases and J lost 3; bases outside the gene matches: 4. CDR3: CASSLVTSGKTDTQYF. For the CDR3, the DNA is TGTGCCAGCAGCTTGGTAACTAGCGGGAAGACAGATACGCAGTATTTT.

The V gene is TRBV20-1, the J gene TRBJ2-5; D is unresolved. Germline V CDR1 and CDR2: DFQATT, SNEGSKA (reference sequence). V lost 3 bases, J lost 4 bases, and 6 bases lay in between. The CDR3 spans 11 residues. CDR3 region: CSARPGETQYF. The CDR3 DNA follows: TGCAGTGCTAGGCCGGGAGAGACCCAGTACTTC.

This chain uses TRBV6-5 with TRBJ1-4; D is ambiguous. Germline V lookup: CDR1 MNHEY, CDR2 SVGAGI. The CDR3 runs to 15 residues. V was pared by 5 bases and J by 0 bases, with 10 bases between. The CDR3 here is CASSKTVTTNEKLFF. DNA of the CDR3: TGTGCCAGCAGTAAAACGGTGACAACTAATGAAAAACTGTTTTTT.

The chain is built from TRBV5-1 and TRBJ1-1; the match to TRBD1 covers 9 bases. Germline V CDR1 and CDR2: SGHRS, YFSETQ. This CDR3 has 14 amino acids. Unmatched junction bases numbered 7, after V lost 7 bases and J lost 3 bases. CDR3 sequence reads: CASGQGPADTEAFF. The CDR3 DNA reads as TGCGCCAGCGGACAGGGGCCGGCTGACACTGAAGCTTTCTTT.

The J gene is TRBJ1-2, the V gene TRBV3-1 (or the pseudogene TRBV3-2); the D is unclear. The CDR3 loop spans 13 amino acids. The germline gives CDR1 LGHDT, CDR2 YNNKEL (reference sequence). V shed 1 base and J shed 4 bases, with 7 bases lying between them. CDR3 DNA: TGTGCCAGCAGCCAAGCCCTGGCCTATGGCTACACCTTC. Its translation: CASSQALAYGYTF.

The CDR3 spells CASGFPGKGAGGTDTQYF. CDR3 nucleotides: TGTGCTAGTGGTTTTCCCGGTAAGGGGGCTGGCGGCACAGATACGCAGTATTTT. The V call is TRBV12-5, the J call TRBJ2-3, with 7 bases that match TRBD1. After removal of 3 bases from V and 1 base from J, the junction contained 13 bases not matched to a gene. CDR3 length equals 18 residues. CDR1 LGHNT and CDR2 FRNRAP come from the germline V gene.

This chain links TRBV19 with TRBJ1-5, with D tentatively TRBD1 (6 bases). Trimming took off 10 bases at V and 2 bases at J, with 12 bases between the two ends. The CDR3 totals 13 residues. Germline lookup yields CDR1 LNHDA and CDR2 SQIVND (reference sequence). CDR3 in amino acids: CAIQGGGNQPQHF. The CDR3 coding sequence is TGTGCCATCCAAGGGGGTGGCAATCAGCCCCAGCATTTT.